The 15 T cell receptor beta chains below all came from one sample that was sequenced in a study of T cell responses to AZD1222 COVID-19 vaccine. Sequencing used immunoSEQ multiplex PCR; TCRdb keeps in-frame clones, though not all of them. The data show approximately 94,000 clones, less than 90% seen once. The sequencing used peripheral blood, collected on day 0 of AZD1222 vaccination. The receptor set was obtained from an adult in good health.

The J gene is TRBJ2-5, the V gene TRBV9; TRBD2 aligns across 8 bases. V shed 1 base, J shed 4 bases, and the junction held 9 bases outside the gene matches. The CDR3 is made up of 16 amino acids. The germline V gene has CDR1 SGDLS and CDR2 YYNGEE. The CDR3 DNA reads TGTGCCAGCAGCGTACGGGGAGCGGGAGTCGGAGAGACCCAGTACTTC. This encodes CASSVRGAGVGETQYF.

The V and J genes are TRBV7-9 and TRBJ2-7; D gene uncertain. The V gene lost 5 bases and the J gene lost 5 bases, with 10 bases spanning the gap. This CDR3 region has 12 residues. Germline assignment: CDR1 SEHNR and CDR2 FQNEAQ (reference sequence). The CDR3 sequence is CASSPDRHEQYF. The CDR3 nucleotides read TGTGCCAGCAGCCCCGATCGGCACGAGCAGTACTTC.

The chain has TRBV11-3 and TRBJ1-2, with D unresolved. Per the germline V gene, CDR1 is SGHNT and CDR2 is YENEEA. V was cut by 0 bases and J by 8 bases, with 10 bases left in between. This CDR3 region has 13 residues. The CDR3 DNA reads TGTGCCAGCAGCTTAGATCCTCAGACCGGCTACACCTTC. This translates into CASSLDPQTGYTF.

The chain is built from TRBV5-4 and TRBJ2-1; the D gene is possibly TRBD2 (6 bases). V lost 4 bases, J lost 0 bases, and 11 bases lay in between. Germline V gives CDR1 SGHNT, CDR2 YYREEE (reference sequence). The CDR3 runs to 15 residues. CDR3 bases: TGTGCCAGCAGCCGGGACTTAAGCTCCTACAATGAGCAGTTCTTC. Amino acid sequence: CASSRDLSSYNEQFF. The full variable domain, with the rest looked up from reference TRBV5-4 and TRBJ2-1, is ETGVTQSPTHLIKTRGQQVTLRCSSQSGHNTVSWYQQALGQGPQFIFQYYREEENGRGNFPPRFSGLQFPNYSSELNVNALELDDSALYLCASSRDLSSYNEQFFGPGTRLTVL.

This chain connects TRBV5-1 to TRBJ1-4; D is possibly TRBD1 (5 bases). Germline V gene lookup returns CDR1 SGHRS and CDR2 YFSETQ. The CDR3 has 15 residues. The ends were cut back, 6 bases at V and 0 bases at J, with 12 bases in the middle. CDR3 in amino acids: CASNPGGATNEKLFF. The CDR3 region has the DNA TGCGCCAGCAATCCGGGGGGAGCAACTAATGAAAAACTGTTTTTT.

The chain links TRBV11-2 to TRBJ1-1; D remains unclear. CDR1 and CDR2 (germline): SGHAT, FQNNGV. V shed 6 bases and J shed 8 bases, with 13 bases lying between them. The CDR3 is 12 amino acids. The CDR3 sequence: CASSLRQVEAFF. CDR3 sequence (DNA): TGTGCCAGCAGTCTAAGGCAAGTAGAAGCTTTCTTT.

The gene calls are TRBV28 and TRBJ2-7, with 7 bases aligning to TRBD1. CDR1 and CDR2 (germline): MDHEN, SYDVKM. After removal of 5 bases from V and 0 bases from J, the junction contained 7 bases not matched to a gene. The CDR3 is made up of 15 amino acids. CDR3 bases: TGTGCCAGCAGTCCCTCAGGGGACAGCTCCTACGAGCAGTACTTC. Translated: CASSPSGDSSYEQYF.

The J gene is TRBJ1-5, the V gene TRBV27; D gene ambiguous. The CDR3 has 12 residues. The V end was cut by 2 bases, the J end by 4 bases, with 3 bases between. CDR1 and CDR2 (germline): MNHEY, SMNVEV (reference sequence). CDR3 in DNA: TGTGCCAGCAGTTTACCTAATCAGCCCCAGCATTTT. Protein product: CASSLPNQPQHF.

The chain links TRBV7-6 to TRBJ2-2, with 11 bases that match TRBD1. The CDR3 totals 16 residues. The junction had 5 bases not matched to a gene; V was cut back by 4 bases and J by 4 bases. CDR1 and CDR2 (germline): SGHVS, FNYEAQ. The DNA of the CDR3 is TGTGCCAGCAGCTCCGGACAGGGGGCGCGCACCGGGGAGCTGTTTTTT. Translated: CASSSGQGARTGELFF.

This chain joins TRBV7-8 and TRBJ1-4; D is possibly TRBD1 (5 bases). Germline V gene data show CDR1 as SGHVS and CDR2 as FQNEAQ. V was pared by 0 bases and J by 4 bases, with 12 bases between. The CDR3 runs to 16 residues. CDR3 residues: CASSLAIDSVNEKLFF. The CDR3 coding sequence is TGTGCCAGCAGCTTAGCGATAGACAGCGTTAATGAAAAACTGTTTTTT.

This sequence joins TRBV6-1 and TRBJ2-7; no clear D gene. This CDR3 has 14 amino acids. Trimming pared 2 bases from V and 0 bases from J, leaving 8 bases between. The germline gives CDR1 MNHNS, CDR2 SASEGT. CDR3 amino acids: CASSEPGLSYEQYF. As DNA, the CDR3 is TGTGCCAGCAGTGAACCGGGCCTCTCCTACGAGCAGTACTTC.

J is TRBJ2-7 and V is TRBV5-1, with D possibly being TRBD2 (7 bases). Trimming removed 2 bases at V and 2 bases at J, with 14 bases between. This CDR3 has 15 amino acids. CDR1 SGHRS and CDR2 YFSETQ come from the germline V gene. CDR3 DNA: TGCGCCAGCAGCTTCGGGGTCGGGGGGCCCTACGAGCAGTACTTC. Its protein is CASSFGVGGPYEQYF.

V and J are TRBV27 and TRBJ1-2; TRBD1 might be the D (5 bases). Germline V gene data show CDR1 as MNHEY and CDR2 as SMNVEV (reference sequence). The CDR3 spans 17 residues. V gave up 0 bases and J gave up 4 bases, with 18 bases separating them. CDR3 in DNA: TGTGCCAGCAGTTTATCGGACGCCCAGGGAGGGGTCTATGGCTACACCTTC. Encoded protein: CASSLSDAQGGVYGYTF.

This chain connects TRBV3-1 (or the pseudogene TRBV3-2) to TRBJ2-5, with no clear D. V was pared by 2 bases and J by 5 bases, with 12 bases between. Germline V gene data show CDR1 as LGHDT and CDR2 as YNNKEL (reference sequence). This CDR3 region has 14 residues. Written as DNA, the CDR3 is TGTGCCAGCAGCCAACTGAGCGCTGCGGAGACCCAGTACTTC. Protein: CASSQLSAAETQYF.

A few counts support this clone. The chain combines TRBV18 with TRBJ1-5; D unclear. The CDR3 has 13 residues. V lost 2 bases and J 5 bases, leaving 7 bases between the germline ends. Germline CDR1 reads KGHSH; CDR2 reads LQKENI. This chain's CDR3 is CASSPGDDQPQHF. The CDR3 DNA reads TGTGCCAGCTCACCAGGGGATGATCAGCCCCAGCATTTT.